This paragraph covers one T cell receptor (beta chain) sequence. Losses at the gene ends were 6 bases for V and 5 bases for J; bases not matched to a gene: 6. The CDR3 covers 14 residues. Germline assignment: CDR1 MNHEY and CDR2 SVGEGT. The sample belongs to a study of blood T cell repertoires in COVID-19. Study processing details: Reference gene primers were amplified, and this amplification served to estimate nucleated cell counts. The protocol was immunoSEQ multiplex PCR, while the TCRdb copy is restricted to in-frame clones and leaves out a portion. The DNA gave D and trimming, while V, J and clone size come from that table. The data show approximately 83,000 clones, about 76% seen once.

The origin of this receptor is a woman older than 75 with acute or convalescent COVID-19. Source material: peripheral blood. V and J are TRBV6-2 or TRBV6-3 and TRBJ1-5, with TRBD1 identical over 8 bases. The CDR3 DNA follows: TGTGCCAGCAGCCCCAGGGGGCCCGATCAGCCCCAGCATTTT. It is translated as CASSPRGPDQPQHF.